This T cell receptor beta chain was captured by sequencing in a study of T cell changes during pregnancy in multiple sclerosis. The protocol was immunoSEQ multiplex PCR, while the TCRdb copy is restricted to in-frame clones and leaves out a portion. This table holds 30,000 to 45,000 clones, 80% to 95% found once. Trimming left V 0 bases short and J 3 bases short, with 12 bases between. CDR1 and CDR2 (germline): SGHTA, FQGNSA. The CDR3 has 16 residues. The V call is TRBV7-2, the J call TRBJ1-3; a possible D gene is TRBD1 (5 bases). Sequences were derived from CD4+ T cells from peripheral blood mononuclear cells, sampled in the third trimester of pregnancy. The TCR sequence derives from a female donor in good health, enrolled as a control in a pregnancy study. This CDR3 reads CASSLARRDYGNTIYF. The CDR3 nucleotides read TGTGCCAGCAGCTTAGCGAGGAGGGACTATGGAAACACCATATATTTT.